This T cell receptor (beta chain) originates from a study of T-cell reconstitution after alpha-beta-depleted transplantation in children (dated by TCRdb to the mid-2010s). General notes on the study: Using TCR repertoire profiling, the study quantitatively followed how T-cell immune reconstitution unfolded in children after TCRalphabeta/CD19-depleted allogeneic hematopoietic cell transplantation. On the study overall, not on this receptor specifically: The frequencies of hyperexpanded clones fell over the following months, and after one year, T-cell counts and TCRbeta diversity were mostly attributed to newly produced T cells. Apparently early alphabetaT-cell count recovery about two months after transplant reportedly relied on only several hundred rapidly expanded clones derived from non-depleted graft cells. In some patients, the high TCRbeta diversity seen at day 60 was put down to recipient T cells and intrathymic progenitors that had survived conditioning.

The library was obtained by PCR. Sequencing instrument: Illumina HiSeq 2500. To normalize quantification of the TCRbeta repertoire, the TCR libraries were built with molecular barcoding that relied on unique molecular identifiers. The raw public data were reprocessed by TCRdb itself: fastp quality trimming at Q25, MiXCR clonotype calling, in-frame beta chains only. Every CDR3 protein is listed once, alongside the most common genes and DNA of its rows. This sample gives 90,000 to 150,000 distinct CDR3 sequences in total; 20% to 25% of them show up just once. The ten largest clones represent roughly a tenth of the sample. Taken from the germline V gene, the CDR1 and CDR2 loops are SQVTM and ANQGSEA. The CDR3 starts with the cysteine, ends with the phenylalanine, and has 18 residues. Only the CDR3 DNA is retained, 54 bases long and in frame from the first base. For this chain, trimming is 4 bases at the V end and 3 bases at the J end, and the number of junction bases without a gene match is 16.

Read against the paper, the sample's treatment or condition label means: allogeneic hematopoietic cell transplantation with graft depleted of TCRalphabeta T cells and CD19 B cells. Transplant recipients were children who received TCRalphabeta/CD19-depleted allogeneic hematopoietic cell grafts. This clonotype was seen repeatedly, ten times or more. Its cognate antigen has yet to be identified. Qualities for individual bases were not recorded, and no much larger clone is one base off. The specimen comprised PBMCs, mostly from graft donor cells, sampled 180 days after TCRalphabeta/CD19-depleted stem cell transplant. The chain joins TRBV29-1 to TRBJ2-5; TRBD2 lines up with 11 middle nucleotides. The TCR comes from a male patient between 2 and 15 years old who had a stem cell transplant for chronic granulomatous disease, so the T cells may come from the graft donor. The nucleotide sequence is TGCAGCGTTGGGCCCCTCCCCTTGACTAGCGGGGCAGAAGAGACCCAGTACTTC. This is translated as CSVGPLPLTSGAEETQYF.